One sample yielded the 22 T cell receptor beta chains listed below, sequenced in a study of cytomegalovirus exposure and HLA in healthy donors. The PCR used 60 Vbeta and 13 Jbeta primers. This table comes from immunoSEQ multiplex PCR, and its TCRdb copy is limited to in-frame clones, with some not included. Of about 130,000 clones in the sample, around 70% were seen once. The sample was PBMCs. The receptors here all came from a male donor in good health and CMV-seronegative.

This chain joins TRBV28 and TRBJ1-1; no firm D call. The CDR3 spans 11 residues. V was clipped by 6 bases and J by 6 bases, with 8 bases between them. Germline CDR1 reads MDHEN; CDR2 reads SYDVKM. The CDR3 protein is CASSRLPEAFF. The CDR3 coding sequence is TGTGCCAGCAGCCGCCTACCTGAAGCTTTCTTT.

In this sample, this clone turned up a few times. This sequence joins TRBV4-1 and TRBJ1-2; 9 nucleotides agree with TRBD1. CDR3 length: 17 residues. V lost 0 bases, J lost 4 bases, and 9 bases stayed unmatched. The germline CDR1 and CDR2 sequences are MGHRA and YSYEKL. The DNA of the CDR3 is TGCGCCAGCAGCCAAGATCGGGACAGGGCCTCATCCTATGGCTACACCTTC. As protein: CASSQDRDRASSYGYTF.

This clone was seen once. The V call is TRBV28, the J call TRBJ1-1, with a tentative D call TRBD1 (6 bases). CDR3 size: 12 residues. Trimming left V 4 bases short and J 10 bases short, with 13 bases between. Germline V gene data show CDR1 as MDHEN and CDR2 as SYDVKM. CDR3 protein: CASSSLGAAAFF. DNA of the CDR3: TGTGCCAGCAGTTCCTTGGGGGCTGCAGCTTTCTTT.

The genes are TRBV18 and TRBJ2-2; possibly TRBD2 for D (5 bases). From germline, CDR1 is KGHSH and CDR2 LQKENI. This CDR3 has 16 residues. Trimming took off 0 bases at V and 3 bases at J, with 11 bases between the two ends. CDR3 sequence reads: CASSPPRGRDTGELFF. CDR3 nucleotides: TGTGCCAGCTCACCACCACGGGGAAGGGACACCGGGGAGCTGTTTTTT.

V is TRBV7-2 and J is TRBJ1-6, with a tentative D call TRBD1 (5 bases). The V gene's germline CDR1 is SGHTA and CDR2 FQGNSA. The CDR3 is 13 residues long. The V end was cut by 4 bases, the J end by 7 bases, with 8 bases between. CDR3 bases: TGTGCCAGCAGCTCATACAGGAATTCACCCCTCCACTTT. It translates to CASSSYRNSPLHF. The complete variable domain, with remaining parts taken from reference TRBV7-2 and TRBJ1-6, reads GAGVSQSPSNKVTEKGKDVELRCDPISGHTALYWYRQSLGQGLEFLIYFQGNSAPDKSGLPSDRFSAERTGGSVSTLTIQRTQQEDSAVYLCASSSYRNSPLHFGNGTRLTVT.

The rearrangement uses TRBV11-1 and TRBJ2-7; 7 positions match TRBD2. The V gene's germline CDR1 is SGHAT and CDR2 FQDESV (reference sequence). J lost 5 bases, V lost 2 bases, and 12 bases had no gene match. This CDR3 comprises 16 residues. This CDR3 is CASSLSSGGALNEQYF. The CDR3 DNA reads as TGTGCCAGCAGCTTATCTAGCGGAGGGGCGTTGAACGAGCAGTACTTC.

This clone was observed a single time. CDR3: CASSNGQGPYEQYF. In DNA, the CDR3 is TGTGCCAGCAGCAATGGACAGGGCCCATACGAGCAGTACTTC. The V call is TRBV5-4, the J call TRBJ2-7, with 8 nucleotides matching TRBD1. This CDR3 is built from 14 residues. Trimming removed 4 bases from V and 4 bases from J; junction bases left unmatched: 7. Per the germline V gene, CDR1 is SGHNT and CDR2 is YYREEE (reference sequence).

In this sample, this clone turned up a few times. The V call is TRBV4-1, the J call TRBJ2-7, with D tentatively TRBD1 (5 bases). Germline V lookup: CDR1 MGHRA, CDR2 YSYEKL. This CDR3 is 18 amino acids long. The V end was cut by 0 bases, the J end by 1 base, with 19 bases between. This CDR3 is CASSQDPSMADRSYEQYF. The CDR3 bases are TGCGCCAGCAGCCAAGATCCCTCGATGGCCGACAGATCCTACGAGCAGTACTTC.

The rearrangement joins TRBV6-4 to TRBJ2-7; D call uncertain. The germline V and J ends were trimmed by 0 bases and 4 bases, with 7 bases remaining between them. This CDR3 has 13 amino acids. The germline V gene has CDR1 MRHNA and CDR2 SNTAGT. The CDR3 DNA reads as TGTGCCAGCAGTGACTCGAGAACTTACGAGCAGTACTTC. Its protein is CASSDSRTYEQYF.

The V call is TRBV4-2, the J call TRBJ2-1, with 10 bases lining up with TRBD2. The germline CDR1 and CDR2 sequences are LGHNA and YNFKEQ. CDR3 length equals 15 residues. Trimming at V came to 1 base and at J to 5 bases, leaving 2 bases not matched to a gene. The CDR3 coding sequence is TGTGCCAGCAGCCAAGCTAGCGGGAGTGACAATGAGCAGTTCTTC. This encodes CASSQASGSDNEQFF.

The V gene is TRBV25-1, the J gene TRBJ2-3, with TRBD2 matching over 7 bases. This CDR3 contains 15 residues. CDR1 and CDR2 from the germline V gene are MGHDK and SYGVNS. The ends lost 1 base at V and 4 bases at J; junction bases unmatched: 5. CDR3 coding DNA: TGTGCCAGCAGTGAATTGCGGGAGATGGCAGATACGCAGTATTTT. Protein product: CASSELREMADTQYF.

The chain combines TRBV4-1 with TRBJ1-1; D ambiguous. V was trimmed by 0 bases and J by 0 bases, leaving 14 bases between them. In germline, CDR1 is MGHRA, CDR2 YSYEKL. The CDR3 spans 17 residues. CDR3 amino acids: CASSQERLSTLNTEAFF. The DNA for the CDR3 is TGCGCCAGCAGCCAAGAGCGGTTATCCACGTTGAACACTGAAGCTTTCTTT.

The DNA for the CDR3 is TGCAGCGTTGAATTGACAGGGTACAACGGGGAGCTGTTTTTT. This translates into CSVELTGYNGELFF. V usage is TRBV29-1 and J usage is TRBJ2-2; 7 nucleotides line up with TRBD1. The CDR3 extends over 14 amino acids. Germline assignment: CDR1 SQVTM and CDR2 ANQGSEA. Trimming at V came to 2 bases and at J to 7 bases, leaving 7 bases not matched to a gene.

The V call is TRBV19, the J call TRBJ1-4, with TRBD1 matching 9 bases. The V and J ends lost 1 base and 8 bases, in that order; junction bases with no gene match: 5. Germline assignment: CDR1 LNHDA and CDR2 SQIVND (reference sequence). The CDR3 extends over 15 amino acids. CDR3 nucleotides: TGTGCCAGTAGTATAGTCGGGACAGGGCGAGAAAAACTGTTTTTT. Translating it yields CASSIVGTGREKLFF.

This chain links TRBV7-8 with TRBJ2-1; 7 bases are shared with TRBD2. Looked up from germline, CDR1 is SGHVS and CDR2 is FQNEAQ. V lost 3 bases, J lost 5 bases, and 4 bases stayed unmatched. The CDR3 runs to 14 residues. The CDR3 DNA reads as TGTGCCAGCAGCTTGGGAGGGCCCGACAATGAGCAGTTCTTC. It translates to CASSLGGPDNEQFF.

This chain connects TRBV7-2 to TRBJ2-3; D is possibly TRBD2 (5 bases). The CDR3 has 15 residues. Germline V lookup: CDR1 SGHTA, CDR2 FQGNSA. Between the trimmed V and J ends, which lost 6 bases and 0 bases, there was a span of 13 bases. The CDR3 is CASRVRLASTDTQYF. The CDR3 DNA reads TGTGCCAGCAGGGTTAGGCTAGCTAGCACAGATACGCAGTATTTT.

The chain couples TRBV2 to TRBJ2-7; D gene uncertain. Trimming stripped 4 bases from V and 5 bases from J, with 18 bases between. Germline V gene lookup returns CDR1 SNHLY and CDR2 FYNNEI. The CDR3 totals 15 residues. CDR3 DNA sequence: TGTGCCAGCAGTGTTAGTCGGAGAGGTATCCACGAGCAGTACTTC. The encoded protein is CASSVSRRGIHEQYF.

The sample holds a few counts of this clone. The V and J genes are TRBV7-9 and TRBJ1-1; 7 bases match TRBD1. Germline loops: CDR1 SEHNR, CDR2 FQNEAQ (reference sequence). The CDR3 spans 15 residues. Germline trimming cut 4 bases from V and 1 base from J; bases unmatched to any gene: 6. The CDR3, as DNA: TGTGCCAGCAGCTCCCGACAGGGACCGAACACTGAAGCTTTCTTT. Residues: CASSSRQGPNTEAFF. The variable domain in full, with the rest retrieved from reference TRBV7-9 and TRBJ1-1, is DTGVSQNPRHKITKRGQNVTFRCDPISEHNRLYWYRQTLGQGPEFLTYFQNEAQLEKSRLLSDRFSAERPKGSFSTLEIQRTEQGDSAMYLCASSSRQGPNTEAFFGQGTRLTVV.

This clone was found many times. The rearrangement links TRBV28 to TRBJ2-7, with TRBD2 as a possible D gene (5 bases). V shed 2 bases and J shed 2 bases, with 7 bases lying between them. CDR3 length: 13 residues. Germline CDR1 MDHEN, CDR2 SYDVKM. This CDR3 reads CASSLAAAYEQYF. In nucleotides, the CDR3 is TGTGCCAGCAGTTTAGCAGCGGCCTACGAGCAGTACTTC.

The chain recombines TRBV14 with TRBJ2-7; D uncertain. This CDR3 contains 13 residues. Germline lookup yields CDR1 SGHDN and CDR2 FVKESK. V was clipped by 7 bases and J by 0 bases, with 10 bases between them. The CDR3 region has the DNA TGTGCCAGCACCTATTTGCCCTCCTACGAGCAGTACTTC. Its translation: CASTYLPSYEQYF.

The chain combines TRBV2 with TRBJ2-7; D might be TRBD1 (5 bases). Germline assignment: CDR1 SNHLY and CDR2 FYNNEI. The CDR3 has 12 residues. V lost 7 bases to trimming and J lost 2 bases, with 9 bases between them. The CDR3 DNA follows: TGTGCCAGCAAATCAGGGCCCTACGAGCAGTACTTC. Translated: CASKSGPYEQYF.

This clone came up once. The V and J genes are TRBV28 and TRBJ2-5; the D gene is possibly TRBD1 (5 bases). The CDR3 is made up of 12 amino acids. The V and J ends lost 2 bases and 10 bases respectively, with 11 bases between them. Per germline, CDR1 MDHEN and CDR2 SYDVKM. CDR3 residues: CASSLQVQGQYF. The CDR3 nucleotides read TGTGCCAGCAGTTTACAGGTCCAGGGCCAGTACTTC.